The clone carrying this T cell receptor (beta chain) has a single count. These data come from a study of blood T cell repertoires in COVID-19. Study in general: From the United States, Italy and Spain came samples of acute and convalescent COVID-19. Sources were T cells, B-cell-depleted T cells, or PBMCs; the material itself was cDNA or gDNA.

Clones were read by immunoSEQ multiplex PCR, and TCRdb kept only the in-frame ones, dropping some. Among 540,000 or so clones listed, 85% to 90% were seen once. Seattle enrolled patients during active infection and tracked them longitudinally. CDR1 and CDR2 from the germline V gene are MGHRA and YSYEKL. V was clipped by 0 bases and J by 4 bases; unmatched bases: 7. The CDR3 is made up of 16 amino acids. The sequence was collected from a woman aged 50 to 60 with COVID-19, enrolled during active disease. Sequencing was done on a sample of peripheral blood. The chain uses TRBV4-1 and TRBJ1-2, with 8 bases aligning to TRBD1. The CDR3 DNA follows: TGCGCCAGCAGCCAAGATCGGCGAACAGGGGGCTATGGCTACACCTTC. Protein: CASSQDRRTGGYGYTF.